These 3 T cell receptor beta chains were sequenced from one sample in a study of blood T cell repertoires in COVID-19. TCRdb keeps only in-frame clones here, not all; method: immunoSEQ multiplex PCR. The sample yields about 400,000 clones, 88% seen once. The sequencing sample was made of PBMCs or T cells enriched from blood (not recorded which). The receptors here all came from a young woman with acute COVID-19.

Here the CDR3 DNA reads TGTGCCAGCAGCTTCAGGGTGGGGAGGGATCAGCCCCAGCATTTT. Protein: CASSFRVGRDQPQHF. The V gene is TRBV7-2, the J gene TRBJ1-5, with a weak D call TRBD1 (5 bases). In germline, CDR1 is SGHTA, CDR2 FQGNSA. The ends were cut back, 3 bases at V and 5 bases at J, with 14 bases in the middle. CDR3 length equals 15 residues.

The chain is built from TRBV2 and TRBJ2-2; D call uncertain. The CDR3 extends over 13 amino acids. The V end lost 6 bases, the J end lost 4 bases, and 9 bases lay between the germline ends. Germline loops: CDR1 SNHLY, CDR2 FYNNEI. CDR3 nucleotides: TGTGCCAGCAGCCAACGAGGCACCGGGGAGCTGTTTTTT. It codes for CASSQRGTGELFF. The full variable domain, completed using reference TRBV2 and TRBJ2-2, is EPEVTQTPSHQVTQMGQEVILRCVPISNHLYFYWYRQILGQKVEFLVSFYNNEISEKSEIFDDQFSVERPDGSNFTLKIRSTKLEDSAMYFCASSQRGTGELFFGEGSRLTVL.

J is TRBJ1-1 and V is TRBV5-1, with a weak D call TRBD1 (5 bases). The V end was cut by 8 bases, the J end by 3 bases, with 26 bases between. The CDR3 loop spans 17 amino acids. Germline assignment: CDR1 SGHRS and CDR2 YFSETQ. CDR3 sequence: CASNIGFGGAWDTEAFF. CDR3 bases: TGCGCCAGTAACATCGGTTTCGGAGGGGCATGGGACACTGAAGCTTTCTTT.